These T cell receptor beta chains were read from a single sample in a study of CD8 T cells in ankylosing spondylitis. TCRdb fed the 5' RACE reads into MiXCR, producing one record per CDR3 protein. The table has 750,000 to 850,000 distinct CDR3 sequences, about 12% seen once. The sample consisted of blood, either unsorted or a sorted T cell fraction (not recorded which). The receptor set was obtained from a male donor with ankylosing spondylitis. The CDR3 runs from the conserved cysteine through the conserved F or W. Fields, in order: clone size, J gene, V gene, CDR3 protein. Expanded clones get a size class; other rows say once, few or many, or leave the size out.

>-|TRBJ2-7|TRBV7-8
CASSLVGAGGGYEQYF
>-|TRBJ2-5|TRBV20-1
CSAPEGWSAQYF
>-|TRBJ2-2|TRBV28
CASHPHTGELFF
>-|TRBJ1-1|TRBV20-1
CSARHPNTEAFF
>few|TRBJ1-5|TRBV20-1
CSARQFNQPQHF
>few|TRBJ2-7|TRBV20-1
CSAVQGFNEQYF
>few|TRBJ2-6|TRBV28
CASTGHSGANVLTF
>once|TRBJ2-1|TRBV6-4
CASSDFPRLAGEDEQFF
>few|TRBJ1-1|TRBV5-1
CASSRDRASLNTEAFF
>many|TRBJ2-3|TRBV29-1
CSVGGFSTDTQYF
>many|TRBJ2-7|TRBV7-3
CASSLTGTAYEQYF
>-|TRBJ2-1|TRBV10-2
CASSLSWGGRYNEQFF
>few|TRBJ2-1|TRBV20-1
CSARPDYSYEQFF
>few|TRBJ2-6|TRBV10-3
CAISAASGANVLTF
>many|TRBJ1-2|TRBV29-1
CSVEGLYGYTF
>few|TRBJ2-1|TRBV6-1
CASSRDRGIIRGNEQFF
>-|TRBJ2-7|TRBV27
CASSLKASGYYEQYF